This TCR beta chain is drawn from a study of blood T cell repertoires in COVID-19. Whole-study context: From the United States, Italy and Spain came samples of acute and convalescent COVID-19. In each case, the material was cDNA or gDNA derived from T cells, B-cell-depleted T cells, or PBMCs.

The CDR3 loop spans 19 amino acids. J lost 6 bases, V lost 4 bases, and 17 bases had no gene match. CDR1 and CDR2 from the germline V gene are LGHDT and YNNKEL (reference sequence). Enrolled through a virtual design, the participants were between roughly 18 and 89 years of age and came from fewer than 30 US areas. Authors' analysis steps: Estimated nucleated cell counts came from reference gene primer amplification. Sequencing used immunoSEQ multiplex PCR; TCRdb keeps in-frame clones, though not all of them. The DNA gave D and trimming, while V, J and clone size come from that table. The sample consists of about 270,000 clones, around 90% of them appearing once.

The material sequenced was PBMCs or T cells enriched from blood (not recorded which). The receptor was isolated from a woman under 40 with acute COVID-19. J is TRBJ2-1 and V is TRBV3-1 (or the pseudogene TRBV3-2), with 11 bases matching TRBD2. The CDR3: CASSPHIRGGTSGGNEQFF. The DNA of the CDR3 is TGTGCCAGCAGCCCACATATCAGAGGGGGGACTAGCGGTGGCAATGAGCAGTTCTTC.